Following are 28 T cell receptor beta chains from one sample sequenced in a study of T cells after posttransplantation cyclophosphamide. Data came from immunoSEQ multiplex PCR; TCRdb stores just in-frame clones and leaves some out. This repertoire lists 10,000 to 12,000 clones without singletons; about 15% sits in the top ten. Busulfan-fludarabine conditioning, marrow transplant, and cyclophosphamide on days +3 and +4 were administered. The material was PBMCs, obtained after allogeneic stem cell transplant with posttransplant cyclophosphamide. The receptors shown here come from a female patient in her forties or fifties who received an allogeneic stem cell transplant from a related donor, was CMV-positive, and had no GVHD. Some T cells may be transferred from the graft donor.

This clone was observed at least ten times. This chain uses TRBV9 with TRBJ2-1; 10 nucleotides align to TRBD2. The J segment lost 1 base and the V segment lost 4 bases, leaving 8 bases of the junction unmatched. Germline values: CDR1 SGDLS, CDR2 YYNGEE. This CDR3 is built from 17 residues. The CDR3 nucleotides are TGTGCCAGCAGCCCTGTAGCGGGGGGCCCGTCCTACAATGAGCAGTTCTTC. It encodes CASSPVAGGPSYNEQFF.

Concerning this clone: One end of the junction fails to match germline, which may point to a read error. At the DNA level, this CDR3 is encoded by other sequences in the same sample as well. This chain links TRBV7-9 with TRBJ2-7; a weak D match, TRBD2 (5 bases). Germline lookup yields CDR1 SEHNR and CDR2 FQNEAQ (reference sequence). The CDR3 sequence is 14 residues long. CDR3 sequence reads: CASSSLYLEGSQYF. CDR3 DNA: TGCGCCAGCAGCTCATTGTATTTAGAGGGCTCCCAGTACTTC. The full variable domain, in which reference TRBV7-9 and TRBJ2-7 provide the parts outside the CDR3, is DTGVSQNPRHKITKRGQNVTFRCDPISEHNRLYWYRQTLGQGPEFLTYFQNEAQLEKSRLLSDRFSAERPKGSFSTLEIQRTEQGDSAMYLCASSSLYLEGSQYFGPGTRLTVT.

This clone is medium-sized. The CDR3 spells CASSMSIPWNTEAFF. The CDR3 DNA reads TGTGCCAGTAGTATGAGTATACCGTGGAACACTGAAGCTTTCTTT. V gene TRBV19 combines with J gene TRBJ1-1, with D unresolved. The germline gives CDR1 LNHDA, CDR2 SQIVND (reference sequence). This CDR3 is 15 amino acids long. Trimming removed 3 bases at V and 1 base at J, with 12 bases between.

This clone was seen repeatedly, ten times or more. The DNA for the CDR3 is TGTGCCAGCAGCTTGGCCCCGGCAGGGACCTACGAGCAGTACTTC. Protein: CASSLAPAGTYEQYF. The chain has TRBV5-5 and TRBJ2-7, with D perhaps matching TRBD1 (5 bases). CDR3 length equals 15 residues. Trimming stripped 0 bases from V and 2 bases from J, with 12 bases between. Per germline, CDR1 SGHKS and CDR2 YYEKEE (reference sequence).

This clone was seen ten or more times. J is TRBJ2-2 and V is TRBV11-2; TRBD1 agrees at 8 bases. The germline V gene has CDR1 SGHAT and CDR2 FQNNGV. CDR3 length equals 16 residues. Trimming at V came to 5 bases and at J to 5 bases, leaving 10 bases not matched to a gene. Written as DNA, the CDR3 is TGTGCCAGCAGCCCCTTAGACAGGGGAGTAACCGGGGAGCTGTTTTTT. It specifies CASSPLDRGVTGELFF.

This clone was detected a few times. The chain joins TRBV9 to TRBJ2-5, with D perhaps TRBD1 (5 bases). The better agreement between TRBJ2-7 and the DNA end casts doubt on the J call. CDR1 SGDLS and CDR2 YYNGEE come from the germline V gene. The CDR3 is 15 residues long. CDR3 loop: CASSVEPGHSYEQYF. The CDR3 nucleotides read TGTGCCAGCAGCGTAGAGCCAGGGCACTCCTACGAGCAGTACTTC.

At least ten counts were recorded for this clone. The chain is built from TRBV5-1 and TRBJ2-5; D remains unclear. Germline V gene sequence: CDR1 SGHRS, CDR2 YFSETQ. V lost 1 base and J 4 bases, leaving 8 bases between the germline ends. The CDR3 spans 13 residues. The CDR3 loop is CASSLTPGETQYF. The CDR3 DNA is TGCGCCAGCAGCTTGACCCCGGGAGAGACCCAGTACTTC.

This clone was detected many times. CDR3 DNA sequence: TGTGCCAGCAGCTGGGGGCAGGGGACAGATACGCAGTATTTT. It specifies CASSWGQGTDTQYF. V is TRBV7-3 and J is TRBJ2-3; a possible D gene is TRBD1 (6 bases). Germline assignment: CDR1 SGHTA and CDR2 FQGTGA. The CDR3 length is 14 residues. Trimming removed 4 bases at V and 3 bases at J, with 11 bases between.

In its sample, this clone was seen many times. The V and J genes are TRBV7-8 and TRBJ2-7, with a tentative D call TRBD2 (6 bases). The CDR3 spans 14 residues. Trimming shortened V by 5 bases and J by 0 bases, and 11 bases separated the two germline ends. Per germline, CDR1 SGHVS and CDR2 FQNEAQ. CDR3 in amino acids: CASSVRGDSYEQYF. CDR3 nucleotide sequence: TGTGCCAGCAGCGTGCGGGGCGACTCCTACGAGCAGTACTTC.

As regards this clone: Other nucleotide sequences from this sample produce the same CDR3. J is TRBJ1-1 and V is TRBV23-1; unclear D gene. TRBV23-1 belongs to the ORF category, with a function that is uncertain. Trimming cost V 0 bases and J 1 base, with 12 bases left between them. This CDR3 spans 16 amino acids. CDR3: CASSQSKGEANTEAFF. The CDR3 DNA reads TGCGCCAGCAGTCAATCGAAGGGAGAGGCGAACACTGAAGCTTTCTTT.

The chain joins TRBV6-6 to TRBJ2-7; 9 bases line up with TRBD1. The CDR3 covers 14 residues. CDR1 and CDR2 from the germline V gene are MNHNY and SVGAGI (reference sequence). V lost 5 bases and J lost 4; bases outside the gene matches: 6. The CDR3 here is CASSPGTGKYEQYF. The CDR3 DNA reads TGTGCCAGCAGTCCCGGGACAGGGAAATACGAGCAGTACTTC.

This clone came up many times. The chain couples TRBV12-5 to TRBJ2-1; 10 bases line up with TRBD2. CDR3 size: 13 residues. CDR1 is LGHNT, CDR2 FRNRAP, per germline. J was trimmed by 7 bases and V by 5 bases; bases with no gene match: 2. This chain's CDR3 is CASGLAGVNEQFF. CDR3 DNA: TGTGCTAGTGGTCTAGCGGGGGTGAATGAGCAGTTCTTC.

This clone was recorded at least ten times. The chain combines TRBV29-1 with TRBJ2-5, with D maybe TRBD2 (5 bases). The germline CDR1 and CDR2 sequences are SQVTM and ANQGSEA. The CDR3 loop spans 12 amino acids. Trimming took off 7 bases at V and 0 bases at J, with 9 bases between the two ends. This CDR3 is CSGAADQETQYF. DNA of the CDR3: TGCAGCGGAGCGGCGGACCAAGAGACCCAGTACTTC.

This clone is categorized as medium-sized (0.01 to 0.1%). The same CDR3 can be traced to other DNA sequences in this sample. The gene calls are TRBV11-2 and TRBJ2-3; the D is unclear. Germline V gene sequence: CDR1 SGHAT, CDR2 FQNNGV. The CDR3 is made up of 12 amino acids. V was cut by 3 bases and J by 3 bases, with 4 bases left in between. The DNA for the CDR3 is TGTGCCAGCAGCTTTTATACAGATACGCAGTATTTT. Translating gives CASSFYTDTQYF. The full variable domain, rest sourced from reference TRBV11-2 and TRBJ2-3, is EAGVAQSPRYKIIEKRQSVAFWCNPISGHATLYWYQQILGQGPKLLIQFQNNGVVDDSQLPKDRFSAERLKGVDSTLKIQPAKLEDSAVYLCASSFYTDTQYFGPGTRLTVL.

The sample holds many counts of this clone. The chain recombines TRBV7-8 with TRBJ2-1; TRBD2 aligns across 8 bases. The CDR3 has 15 amino acids. The V gene's germline CDR1 is SGHVS and CDR2 FQNEAQ. The V segment lost 1 base and the J segment 3 bases; nucleotides outside the gene matches: 2. CDR3 in DNA: TGTGCCAGCAGCTTAGGAAGCGGGGGCTACAATGAGCAGTTCTTC. Protein product: CASSLGSGGYNEQFF.

The sample holds many counts of this clone. This chain links TRBV7-8 with TRBJ1-5; 9 positions match TRBD1. The CDR3 runs to 16 residues. CDR1 SGHVS and CDR2 FQNEAQ come from the germline V gene. Trimming cost V 7 bases and J 5 bases; bases outside gene matches: 12. CDR3 sequence reads: CASNPTGGLWDQPQHF. CDR3 DNA: TGTGCCAGCAACCCAACAGGGGGCCTTTGGGATCAGCCCCAGCATTTT. Combining the CDR3 with reference TRBV7-8 and TRBJ1-5 gives the whole variable domain GAGVSQSPRYKVAKRGQDVALRCDPISGHVSLFWYQQALGQGPEFLTYFQNEAQLDKSGLPSDRFFAERPEGSVSTLKIQRTQQEDSAVYLCASNPTGGLWDQPQHFGDGTRLSIL.

This clone was picked up many times. V gene TRBV27 combines with J gene TRBJ2-3; the match to TRBD1 covers 8 bases. V was pared by 10 bases and J by 7 bases, with 10 bases of the junction left unmatched. The CDR3 contains 13 residues. The germline V gene has CDR1 MNHEY and CDR2 SMNVEV (reference sequence). CDR3 protein: CATRQGFLYTQYF. The CDR3 coding sequence is TGTGCCACCAGACAGGGGTTTCTGTATACGCAGTATTTT.

This clone was seen ten or more times. The V and J genes are TRBV5-1 and TRBJ2-7, with 11 bases matching TRBD2. V trimming: 4 bases; J trimming: 6 bases; junction bases outside the gene matches: 18. Germline V gives CDR1 SGHRS, CDR2 YFSETQ. The CDR3 covers 18 residues. CDR3 sequence: CASSPDTRRVLAGVEQYF. For the CDR3, the DNA is TGCGCCAGCAGCCCGGATACCCGTCGGGTACTAGCGGGAGTCGAGCAGTACTTC.

This clone showed up many times. This CDR3 reads CASSGTSGNLDTQYF. In DNA, the CDR3 is TGTGCCAGCAGCGGGACTAGCGGGAATTTAGATACGCAGTATTTT. The genes are TRBV7-3 and TRBJ2-3, with 13 bases identical to TRBD2. The CDR3 runs 15 residues. Trimming at V came to 5 bases and at J to 5 bases, leaving 4 bases not matched to a gene. Germline V gene sequence: CDR1 SGHTA, CDR2 FQGTGA. The full variable domain, completed using reference TRBV7-3 and TRBJ2-3, is GAGVSQTPSNKVTEKGKYVELRCDPISGHTALYWYRQSLGQGPEFLIYFQGTGAADDSGLPNDRFFAVRPEGSVSTLKIQRTERGDSAVYLCASSGTSGNLDTQYFGPGTRLTVL.

This clone occurred many times. The chain links TRBV4-1 to TRBJ1-6; 7 nucleotides align to TRBD1. Germline CDR1 is MGHRA and CDR2 is YSYEKL. The CDR3 consists of 17 residues. The junction had 8 bases not matched to a gene; V was cut back by 0 bases and J by 6 bases. DNA for the CDR3: TGCGCCAGCAGCCAAGATTTAACAGGGGCTCCTAATTCACCCCTCCACTTT. It yields the protein CASSQDLTGAPNSPLHF.

This clone was counted ten times or more. CDR3 in amino acids: CASSVGQRGWELFF. The CDR3 coding sequence is TGTGCCAGCAGCGTAGGACAGCGGGGGTGGGAGCTGTTTTTT. The chain combines TRBV9 with TRBJ2-2; 8 bases map to TRBD2. The V and J ends lost 0 bases and 9 bases, in that order; junction bases with no gene match: 4. The V gene's germline CDR1 is SGDLS and CDR2 YYNGEE. The CDR3 is 14 amino acids.

In this sample, this clone turned up many times. This sequence joins TRBV6-1 and TRBJ2-7, with a possible D match to TRBD1 (6 bases). Germline CDR1 is MNHNS and CDR2 is SASEGT. The germline V and J ends were trimmed by 1 base and 2 bases, with 9 bases remaining between them. The CDR3 spans 14 residues. Here the CDR3 DNA reads TGTGCCAGCAGTGAAGTAGGGGGAACCTACGAGCAGTACTTC. Translation: CASSEVGGTYEQYF.

This clone was observed at least ten times. J is TRBJ1-4 and V is TRBV5-1; 9 bases agree with TRBD1. The CDR3 sequence is 15 residues long. Germline CDR1 and CDR2: SGHRS and YFSETQ. Unmatched junction bases numbered 6, after V lost 4 bases and J lost 5 bases. CDR3 DNA: TGCGCCAGCAGCAAAACGACAGGGGGAAATGAAAAACTGTTTTTT. Encoded protein: CASSKTTGGNEKLFF. The whole variable domain, filled in from reference TRBV5-1 and TRBJ1-4, reads KAGVTQTPRYLIKTRGQQVTLSCSPISGHRSVSWYQQTPGQGLQFLFEYFSETQRNKGNFPGRFSGRQFSNSRSEMNVSTLELGDSALYLCASSKTTGGNEKLFFGSGTQLSVL.

Many counts were recorded for this clone. This chain joins TRBV7-9 and TRBJ2-7; 12 bases map to TRBD2. J gave up 2 bases and V 8 bases, and 7 bases lay outside the gene matches. The CDR3 runs to 15 residues. CDR1 and CDR2 from the germline V gene are SEHNR and FQNEAQ (reference sequence). The CDR3 loop reads CASSPTSGGPYEQYF. The CDR3 bases are TGTGCCAGCTCCCCGACTAGCGGGGGACCCTACGAGCAGTACTTC.

The sample holds many counts of this clone. The V call is TRBV10-3, the J call TRBJ2-1; 8 bases agree with TRBD2. This CDR3 has 16 residues. The germline V gene encodes CDR1 ENHRY and CDR2 SYGVKD. Trimming removed 3 bases from V and 7 bases from J; junction bases left unmatched: 11. The CDR3 bases are TGTGCCATCAGTGACGCCACGGGAGGGTCTGGGAATGAGCAGTTCTTC. Its translation: CAISDATGGSGNEQFF.

There are many counts of this clone. The chain employs TRBV5-1 and TRBJ2-3; D is unclear. V lost 1 base and J lost 7, with 7 bases in between. The CDR3 is 12 amino acids. The germline V gene has CDR1 SGHRS and CDR2 YFSETQ. CDR3 coding DNA: TGCGCCAGCAGCTTGTTCGAGAATACGCAGTATTTT. Protein: CASSLFENTQYF.

The sample holds many counts of this clone. In DNA form, the CDR3 reads TGTGCCAGCAGCTTAGATCTGTGGCTAGCGGGGGTCGTGGGGTACGAGCAGTACTTC. Amino acids: CASSLDLWLAGVVGYEQYF. The rearrangement links TRBV11-2 to TRBJ2-7; 10 bases align to TRBD2. V lost 0 bases and J lost 4; bases outside the gene matches: 15. The CDR3 has 19 amino acids. Germline CDR1 SGHAT, CDR2 FQNNGV.

At least ten counts were recorded for this clone. The V gene is TRBV6-1, the J gene TRBJ2-7, with TRBD1 as a possible D gene (6 bases). There are 12 residues in the CDR3. The V end was cut by 8 bases, the J end by 3 bases, with 11 bases between. Germline CDR1 reads MNHNS; CDR2 reads SASEGT. The CDR3 nucleotides read TGTGCCAGCCGGACAGCCAGCTACGAGCAGTACTTC. Translation: CASRTASYEQYF.